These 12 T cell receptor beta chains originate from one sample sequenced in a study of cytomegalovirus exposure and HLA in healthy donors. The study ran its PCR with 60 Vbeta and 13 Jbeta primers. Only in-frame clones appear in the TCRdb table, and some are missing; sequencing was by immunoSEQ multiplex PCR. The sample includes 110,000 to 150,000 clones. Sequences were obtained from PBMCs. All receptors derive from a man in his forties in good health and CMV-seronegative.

Here the CDR3 DNA reads TGTGCCAGCAGCGACACAGGTTTTGGTCAGCCCCAGCATTTT. It encodes CASSDTGFGQPQHF. The V gene is TRBV6-1, the J gene TRBJ1-5; D perhaps matches TRBD1 (5 bases). The V gene's germline CDR1 is MNHNS and CDR2 SASEGT. The CDR3 totals 14 residues. Trimming cost V 6 bases and J 6 bases, with 15 bases left between them.

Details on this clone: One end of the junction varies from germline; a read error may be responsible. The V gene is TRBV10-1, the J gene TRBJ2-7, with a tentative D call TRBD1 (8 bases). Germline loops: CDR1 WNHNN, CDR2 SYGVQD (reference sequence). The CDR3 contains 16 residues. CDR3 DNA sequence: TGCGCCAACAGTTGGGGGGGATGGACAGGGACCTACGAGCAGTACTTC. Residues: CANSWGGWTGTYEQYF.

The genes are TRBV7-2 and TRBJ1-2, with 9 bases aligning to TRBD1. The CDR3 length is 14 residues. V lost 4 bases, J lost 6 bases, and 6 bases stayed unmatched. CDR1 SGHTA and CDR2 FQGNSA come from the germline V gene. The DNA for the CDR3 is TGTGCCAGCAGCTCGGGACAGGGAATTAATGGCTACACCTTC. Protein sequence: CASSSGQGINGYTF. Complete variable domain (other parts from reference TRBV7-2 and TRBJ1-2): GAGVSQSPSNKVTEKGKDVELRCDPISGHTALYWYRQSLGQGLEFLIYFQGNSAPDKSGLPSDRFSAERTGGSVSTLTIQRTQQEDSAVYLCASSSGQGINGYTFGSGTRLTVV.

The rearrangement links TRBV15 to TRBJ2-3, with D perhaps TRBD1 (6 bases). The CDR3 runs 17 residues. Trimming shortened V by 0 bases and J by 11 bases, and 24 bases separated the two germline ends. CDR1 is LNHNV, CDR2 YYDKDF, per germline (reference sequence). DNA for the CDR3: TGTGCCACCAGCAGAGATAGGACAGCCGGGGCCCCACTATTGCAGTATTTT. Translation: CATSRDRTAGAPLLQYF. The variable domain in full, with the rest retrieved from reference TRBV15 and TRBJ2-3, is DAMVIQNPRYQVTQFGKPVTLSCSQTLNHNVMYWYQQKSSQAPKLLFHYYDKDFNNEADTPDNFQSRRPNTSFCFLDIRSPGLGDTAMYLCATSRDRTAGAPLLQYFGPGTRLTVL.

CDR3 bases: TGTGCCACCGGGGGTTTCGAAGAGACCCAGTACTTC. Translating gives CATGGFEETQYF. V usage is TRBV2 and J usage is TRBJ2-5, with D possibly TRBD2 on 6 matching bases. In germline, CDR1 is SNHLY, CDR2 FYNNEI. V lost 10 bases to trimming and J lost 3 bases, with 12 bases between them. There are 12 residues in the CDR3.

CDR3: CASSHYLRGVSNQPQHF. For the CDR3, the DNA is TGCGCCAGCAGTCATTACCTACGGGGGGTAAGCAATCAGCCCCAGCATTTT. V is TRBV23-1 and J is TRBJ1-5, with D tentatively TRBD1 (5 bases). TRBV23-1 is marked as an open reading frame, function uncertain. The CDR3 covers 17 residues. Trimming removed 3 bases from V and 1 base from J, with 16 bases in between.

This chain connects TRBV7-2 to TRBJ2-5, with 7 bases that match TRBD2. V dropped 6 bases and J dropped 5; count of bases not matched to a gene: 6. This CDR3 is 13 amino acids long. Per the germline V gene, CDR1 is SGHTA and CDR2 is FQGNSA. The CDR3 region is CASSSGSGETQYF. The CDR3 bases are TGTGCCAGCAGTTCGGGTAGCGGGGAGACCCAGTACTTC.

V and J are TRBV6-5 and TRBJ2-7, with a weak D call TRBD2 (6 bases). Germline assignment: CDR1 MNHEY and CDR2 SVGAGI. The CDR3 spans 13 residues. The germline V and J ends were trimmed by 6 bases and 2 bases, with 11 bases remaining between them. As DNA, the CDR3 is TGTGCCAGCAGGCCAGGGAGGACCTACGAGCAGTACTTC. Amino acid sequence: CASRPGRTYEQYF.

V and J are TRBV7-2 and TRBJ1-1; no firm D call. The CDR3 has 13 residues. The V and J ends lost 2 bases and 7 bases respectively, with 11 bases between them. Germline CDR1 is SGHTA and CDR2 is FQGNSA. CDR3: CASSLYREGEAFF. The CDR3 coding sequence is TGTGCCAGCAGCTTATACCGGGAGGGTGAAGCTTTCTTT.

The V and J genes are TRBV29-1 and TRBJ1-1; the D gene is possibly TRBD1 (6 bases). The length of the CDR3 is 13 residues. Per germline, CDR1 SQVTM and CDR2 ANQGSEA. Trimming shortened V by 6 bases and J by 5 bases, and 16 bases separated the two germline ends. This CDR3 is CSVLQGIVTEAFF. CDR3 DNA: TGCAGCGTCCTACAGGGCATTGTGACTGAAGCTTTCTTT.

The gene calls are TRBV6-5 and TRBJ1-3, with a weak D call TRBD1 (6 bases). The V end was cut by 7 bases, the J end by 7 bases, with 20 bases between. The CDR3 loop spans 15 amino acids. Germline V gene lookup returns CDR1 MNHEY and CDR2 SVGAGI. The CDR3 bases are TGTGCCAGCATCAACCTGAGCAGGGACATGAACACCATATATTTT. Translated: CASINLSRDMNTIYF.

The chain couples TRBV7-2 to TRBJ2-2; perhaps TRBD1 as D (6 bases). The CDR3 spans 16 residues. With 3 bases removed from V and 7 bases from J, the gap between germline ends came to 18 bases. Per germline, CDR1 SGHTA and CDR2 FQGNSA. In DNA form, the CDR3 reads TGTGCCAGCAGCTTGGTAGGGGTGGGGGCCGGCGGGGAGCTGTTTTTT. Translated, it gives CASSLVGVGAGGELFF. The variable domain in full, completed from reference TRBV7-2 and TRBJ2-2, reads GAGVSQSPSNKVTEKGKDVELRCDPISGHTALYWYRQSLGQGLEFLIYFQGNSAPDKSGLPSDRFSAERTGGSVSTLTIQRTQQEDSAVYLCASSLVGVGAGGELFFGEGSRLTVL.